Sequencing of this T cell receptor (beta chain) was carried out in a study of shared clonotypes between healthy human individuals. The germline V and J ends were trimmed by 1 base and 0 bases, with 15 bases remaining between them. This CDR3 spans 17 amino acids. CDR1 GTSNPN and CDR2 SVGIG come from the germline V gene (reference sequence). Naivety among CD8 cells was defined by CD45RO negativity and positive CCR7 selection, thereby excluding terminally differentiated effector memory CD45RA+ cells. The method was immunoSEQ multiplex PCR; TCRdb's version includes in-frame clones alone and lacks a portion of them. The sample contains roughly 850,000 clones, around 96% of which appear only once.

The sequencing input was naive CD8+ T cells sorted from blood. The chain links TRBV30 to TRBJ1-4, with D perhaps matching TRBD1 (5 bases). This sequence originates from a man younger than 45 in good health. The CDR3 protein is CAWSDSAGPATNEKLFF. The CDR3 DNA is TGTGCCTGGAGTGATTCCGCAGGGCCTGCAACTAATGAAAAACTGTTTTTT.